Below are 17 T cell receptor beta chains sequenced from a single sample in a study of control samples from healthy donors and cancer patients. Clones were sequenced by immunoSEQ multiplex PCR, and TCRdb holds only the in-frame ones, with some missing. The sample lists 190,000 or so clones, approximately 92% seen once, with roughly 1.5% in the top ten. Sequenced material: blood. These receptor sequences come from a man aged 18 to 29 in good health.

This clone was detected a few times. The CDR3 coding sequence is TGTGTCAGAAGCTTACAAACGGGACTAGCGTCGAACACCGGGGAGCTGTTTTTT. This codes for CVRSLQTGLASNTGELFF. The rearrangement joins TRBV7-5 to TRBJ2-2; the table's D gene call, TRBD2, was not cross checked with the DNA. TRBV7-5 is tagged as a pseudogene. This CDR3 contains 18 residues.

V is TRBV7-9 and J is TRBJ2-1; 8 positions match TRBD2. The junction had 8 bases not matched to a gene; V was cut back by 2 bases and J by 8 bases. CDR3 size: 15 residues. The germline V gene encodes CDR1 SEHNR and CDR2 FQNEAQ (reference sequence). CDR3 in amino acids: CASSLSAGGLDEQFF. DNA for the CDR3: TGTGCCAGCAGCTTATCCGCGGGGGGCCTGGATGAGCAGTTCTTC.

This chain uses TRBV5-1 with TRBJ2-1; 12 bases agree with TRBD2. The V gene's germline CDR1 is SGHRS and CDR2 YFSETQ. V shed 2 bases, J shed 9 bases, and the junction held 6 bases outside the gene matches. The CDR3 covers 15 residues. CDR3 residues: CASSFLAGGHGEQFF. The CDR3 DNA reads TGCGCCAGCAGCTTTCTAGCGGGGGGGCATGGTGAGCAGTTCTTC.

The V call is TRBV19, the J call TRBJ2-3, with D unresolved. CDR3 length: 16 residues. Between the trimmed V and J ends, which lost 5 bases and 5 bases, there was a span of 20 bases. The germline V gene encodes CDR1 LNHDA and CDR2 SQIVND (reference sequence). CDR3 sequence reads: CASSPGRPHGVDTQYF. Written as DNA, the CDR3 is TGTGCCAGTAGTCCGGGCAGACCCCATGGGGTAGATACGCAGTATTTT. Using reference TRBV19 and TRBJ2-3 for the parts outside the CDR3, the full variable domain is DGGITQSPKYLFRKEGQNVTLSCEQNLNHDAMYWYRQDPGQGLRLIYYSQIVNDFQKGDIAEGYSVSREKKESFPLTVTSAQKNPTAFYLCASSPGRPHGVDTQYFGPGTRLTVL.

This chain uses TRBV24-1 with TRBJ1-2, with 7 bases aligning to TRBD1. Germline CDR1 reads KGHDR; CDR2 reads SFDVKD. The V gene end was trimmed by 3 bases and the J gene end by 4 bases; junction bases not matched to a gene: 10. The CDR3 consists of 16 residues. In nucleotides, the CDR3 is TGTGCCACCAGTGATCCCAGACAGGGAGCAGCCTATGGCTACACCTTC. It yields the protein CATSDPRQGAAYGYTF.

This chain joins TRBV5-6 and TRBJ2-5; D uncertain. This CDR3 region has 11 residues. Trimming cost V 4 bases and J 5 bases, with 6 bases left between them. CDR1 and CDR2 (germline): SGHDT, YYEEEE. The CDR3 sequence: CASSRWETQYF. For the CDR3, the DNA is TGTGCCAGCAGCCGCTGGGAGACCCAGTACTTC.

The rearrangement joins TRBV2 to TRBJ2-7; perhaps TRBD2 as D (5 bases). The V end lost 2 bases, the J end lost 0 bases, and 8 bases lay between the germline ends. The germline CDR1 and CDR2 sequences are SNHLY and FYNNEI. The CDR3 spans 14 residues. The CDR3 loop reads CASSESRDSYEQYF. The CDR3 nucleotides are TGTGCCAGCAGTGAAAGCCGGGACTCCTACGAGCAGTACTTC. Full variable domain (outside the CDR3, taken from reference TRBV2 and TRBJ2-7): EPEVTQTPSHQVTQMGQEVILRCVPISNHLYFYWYRQILGQKVEFLVSFYNNEISEKSEIFDDQFSVERPDGSNFTLKIRSTKLEDSAMYFCASSESRDSYEQYFGPGTRLTVT.

The rearrangement links TRBV10-3 to TRBJ2-3; 9 bases map to TRBD1. J was trimmed by 3 bases and V by 6 bases; bases with no gene match: 4. CDR1 is ENHRY and CDR2 is SYGVKD in the germline V gene. The CDR3 covers 14 residues. CDR3 nucleotides: TGTGCCATCAGGGGGGGACAGGGAACAGATACGCAGTATTTT. It translates to CAIRGGQGTDTQYF.

The V gene is TRBV3-1 (or the pseudogene TRBV3-2), the J gene TRBJ2-1, with D possibly called TRBD1 or TRBD2 (5 bases each). The CDR3 is 12 residues long. Germline CDR1 LGHDT, CDR2 YNNKEL (reference sequence). V lost 4 bases, J lost 10 bases, and 11 bases lay in between. In nucleotides, the CDR3 is TGTGCCAGCAGCCGAGGGACGGACGAGCAGTTCTTC. Its translation is CASSRGTDEQFF.

The chain has TRBV20-1 and TRBJ2-7; D is unclear. CDR1 DFQATT and CDR2 SNEGSKA come from the germline V gene (reference sequence). This CDR3 has 11 residues. Between the trimmed V and J ends, which lost 3 bases and 3 bases, there was a span of 6 bases. The CDR3 is CSARDLYEQYF. CDR3 coding DNA: TGCAGTGCTAGGGACCTCTACGAGCAGTACTTC.

J is TRBJ1-4 and V is TRBV25-1, with 9 bases matching TRBD1. This CDR3 has 14 amino acids. Germline lookup yields CDR1 MGHDK and CDR2 SYGVNS. Trimming removed 7 bases from V and 3 bases from J; junction bases left unmatched: 3. CDR3 in amino acids: CASTRQGANEKLFF. The CDR3 nucleotides are TGTGCCAGCACCCGACAGGGGGCTAATGAAAAACTGTTTTTT.

V usage is TRBV4-1 and J usage is TRBJ2-5; D perhaps matches TRBD1 (6 bases). The CDR3 is 15 residues long. V lost 0 bases and J lost 4, with 12 bases in between. Per germline, CDR1 MGHRA and CDR2 YSYEKL. In DNA form, the CDR3 reads TGCGCCAGCAGCCAAGACGAGGACAGAGGAGAGACCCAGTACTTC. Translating gives CASSQDEDRGETQYF.

The chain uses TRBV5-1 and TRBJ2-5; D is perhaps TRBD1 or TRBD2 (6 bases each). The CDR3 totals 15 residues. Between the trimmed V and J ends, which lost 5 bases and 5 bases, there was a span of 19 bases. Germline lookup yields CDR1 SGHRS and CDR2 YFSETQ. As DNA, the CDR3 is TGCGCCAGCAGTATCGGTCCGGGGGCCGGGGAGACCCAGTACTTC. Translating it yields CASSIGPGAGETQYF.

The rearrangement uses TRBV19 and TRBJ2-7, with D unclear. The germline CDR1 and CDR2 sequences are LNHDA and SQIVND (reference sequence). With 3 bases removed from V and 2 bases from J, the gap between germline ends came to 11 bases. This CDR3 has 14 amino acids. This CDR3 is CASSMALGPYEQYF. The CDR3, as DNA: TGTGCCAGTAGTATGGCCCTAGGCCCCTACGAGCAGTACTTC. Filled out from reference TRBV19 and TRBJ2-7, the complete variable domain reads DGGITQSPKYLFRKEGQNVTLSCEQNLNHDAMYWYRQDPGQGLRLIYYSQIVNDFQKGDIAEGYSVSREKKESFPLTVTSAQKNPTAFYLCASSMALGPYEQYFGPGTRLTVT.

This clone occurred once. The rearrangement uses TRBV2 and TRBJ2-7, with TRBD2 matching 7 bases. The V segment lost 2 bases and the J segment 0 bases; nucleotides outside the gene matches: 7. This CDR3 has 16 amino acids. Looked up from germline, CDR1 is SNHLY and CDR2 is FYNNEI. CDR3 DNA: TGTGCCAGCAGTGAAAGTTACGGGGGGAACTCCTACGAGCAGTACTTC. It specifies CASSESYGGNSYEQYF.

As regards this clone: Different DNA sequences within this sample yield the same CDR3. This chain joins TRBV28 and TRBJ2-2, with D uncertain. There are 12 residues in the CDR3. The V gene's germline CDR1 is MDHEN and CDR2 SYDVKM. V was clipped by 2 bases and J by 2 bases, with 0 bases between them. The CDR3 sequence: CASSLNTGELFF. The CDR3 DNA is TGTGCCAGCAGTTTAAACACCGGGGAGCTGTTTTTT.

The rearrangement joins TRBV7-8 to TRBJ2-2, with D possibly being TRBD1 (5 bases). The CDR3 has 15 residues. The ends were cut back, 6 bases at V and 6 bases at J, with 17 bases in the middle. CDR1 is SGHVS and CDR2 is FQNEAQ in the germline V gene. The CDR3 region is CASRYSYGRAGELFF. Written as DNA, the CDR3 is TGTGCCAGCAGATATAGCTATGGCAGGGCCGGGGAGCTGTTTTTT.